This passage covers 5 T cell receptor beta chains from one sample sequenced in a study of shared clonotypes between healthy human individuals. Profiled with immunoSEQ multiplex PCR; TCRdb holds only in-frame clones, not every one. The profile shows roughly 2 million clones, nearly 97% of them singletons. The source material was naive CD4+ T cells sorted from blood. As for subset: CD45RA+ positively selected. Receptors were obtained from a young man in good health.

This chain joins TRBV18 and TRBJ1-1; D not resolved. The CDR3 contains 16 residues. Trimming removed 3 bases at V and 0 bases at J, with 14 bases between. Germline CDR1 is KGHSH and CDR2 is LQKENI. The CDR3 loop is CASSPLSEVLNTEAFF. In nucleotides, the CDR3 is TGTGCCAGCTCACCGTTAAGCGAGGTACTGAACACTGAAGCTTTCTTT. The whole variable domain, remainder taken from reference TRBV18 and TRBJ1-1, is NAGVMQNPRHLVRRRGQEARLRCSPMKGHSHVYWYRQLPEEGLKFMVYLQKENIIDESGMPKERFSAEFPKEGPSILRIQQVVRGDSAAYFCASSPLSEVLNTEAFFGQGTRLTVV.

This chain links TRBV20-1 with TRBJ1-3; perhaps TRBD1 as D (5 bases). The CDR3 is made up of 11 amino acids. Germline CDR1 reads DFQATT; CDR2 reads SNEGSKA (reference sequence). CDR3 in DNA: TGCAGCGGACATTCCCGAAACACCATATATTTT. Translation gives CSGHSRNTIYF.

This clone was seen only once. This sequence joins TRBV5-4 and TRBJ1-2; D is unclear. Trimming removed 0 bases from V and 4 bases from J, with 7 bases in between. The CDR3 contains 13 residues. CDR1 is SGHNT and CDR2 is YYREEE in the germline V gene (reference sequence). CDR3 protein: CASSLASSYGYTF. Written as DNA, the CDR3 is TGTGCCAGCAGCTTGGCGAGCAGCTATGGCTACACCTTC.

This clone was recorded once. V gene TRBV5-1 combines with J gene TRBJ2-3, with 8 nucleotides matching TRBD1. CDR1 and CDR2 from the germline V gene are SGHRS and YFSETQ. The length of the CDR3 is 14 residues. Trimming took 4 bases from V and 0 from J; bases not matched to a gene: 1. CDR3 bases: TGCGCCAGCAGCCAGGGGGCTAGCACAGATACGCAGTATTTT. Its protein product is CASSQGASTDTQYF. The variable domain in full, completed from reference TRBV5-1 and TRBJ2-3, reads KAGVTQTPRYLIKTRGQQVTLSCSPISGHRSVSWYQQTPGQGLQFLFEYFSETQRNKGNFPGRFSGRQFSNSRSEMNVSTLELGDSALYLCASSQGASTDTQYFGPGTRLTVL.

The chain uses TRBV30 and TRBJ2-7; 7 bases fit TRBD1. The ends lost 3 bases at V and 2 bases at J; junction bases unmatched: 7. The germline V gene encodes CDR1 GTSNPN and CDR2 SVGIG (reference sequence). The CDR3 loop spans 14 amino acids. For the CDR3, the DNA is TGTGCCTGGAGGTGGGGACAGAGAGCCTACGAGCAGTACTTC. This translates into CAWRWGQRAYEQYF.